Following are 21 T cell receptor beta chains from one sample sequenced in a study of shared clonotypes between healthy human individuals (TCRdb year 2020). The library came from the immunoSEQ multiplex PCR assay. The clones in this table, taken by TCRdb from immuneACCESS, are in-frame only. Not every clone is retained; where verified, under half of the shortfall comes from an unresolved V gene, and the cause of the rest is unknown. This sample comprises over a million clones, around 78% of them detected only once. Around 0.6% of the sample goes to the ten largest clones. The specimen was memory CD4+ T cells from PBMCs. The cell subset or site label on this specimen signifies: CD45RA-negative fraction. These receptors all come from a man younger than 30 in good health. Some clones in this sample may be carry-over from other donors' samples.

The chain employs TRBV7-9 and TRBJ1-3, with 8 nucleotides matching TRBD1. Losses at the gene ends were 6 bases for V and 0 bases for J; bases not matched to a gene: 13. CDR1 and CDR2 (germline): SEHNR, FQNEAQ (reference sequence). This CDR3 has 18 residues. The CDR3 is CASSSRKAGGYSGNTIYF. The CDR3 DNA sequence: TGTGCCAGCAGTTCCCGAAAGGCAGGGGGCTACTCTGGAAACACCATATATTTT. Variable domain in full (rest from reference TRBV7-9 and TRBJ1-3): DTGVSQNPRHKITKRGQNVTFRCDPISEHNRLYWYRQTLGQGPEFLTYFQNEAQLEKSRLLSDRFSAERPKGSFSTLEIQRTEQGDSAMYLCASSSRKAGGYSGNTIYFGEGSWLTVV.

This clone has a single count. The chain links TRBV28 to TRBJ1-2; 9 bases align to TRBD1. Per the germline V gene, CDR1 is MDHEN and CDR2 is SYDVKM. V shed 6 bases and J 1 base; nucleotides not matched to a gene: 3. The CDR3 consists of 14 residues. This CDR3 is CASRSGQGNYGYTF. The CDR3 DNA reads as TGTGCCAGCAGGTCGGGACAGGGTAACTATGGCTACACCTTC.

CDR3 sequence: CSVEGRPGQGSTGELFF. In DNA, the CDR3 is TGCAGCGTTGAAGGGAGGCCGGGACAGGGCTCCACCGGGGAGCTGTTTTTT. V usage is TRBV29-1 and J usage is TRBJ2-2; 9 bases line up with TRBD1. The CDR3 runs 17 residues. V trimming: 1 base; J trimming: 4 bases; junction bases outside the gene matches: 10. Germline lookup yields CDR1 SQVTM and CDR2 ANQGSEA.

The chain links TRBV20-1 to TRBJ2-5; D is ambiguous. V shed 7 bases and J shed 7 bases, with 4 bases lying between them. Germline V gene data show CDR1 as DFQATT and CDR2 as SNEGSKA (reference sequence). The CDR3 length is 8 residues. The CDR3, as DNA: TGCAGTGTAGGGACCCAGTACTTC. Encoded protein: CSVGTQYF.

Turning to this clone: Within the sample, other DNA sequences also encode this same CDR3. The V gene is TRBV28, the J gene TRBJ1-2; 7 bases line up with TRBD1. Germline lookup yields CDR1 MDHEN and CDR2 SYDVKM. The CDR3 is 14 residues long. V shed 6 bases, J shed 2 bases, and the junction held 6 bases outside the gene matches. CDR3 loop: CASSPGQTNYGYTF. The CDR3 coding sequence is TGTGCCAGCAGCCCGGGACAGACCAACTATGGCTACACCTTC.

CDR3 sequence (DNA): TGTGCCAGCAGTTTGACAGGGGGCACTGAAGCTTTCTTT. Amino acids: CASSLTGGTEAFF. The V and J genes are TRBV28 and TRBJ1-1; 9 bases line up with TRBD1. Germline lookup yields CDR1 MDHEN and CDR2 SYDVKM. Trimming took 3 bases from V and 4 from J; bases not matched to a gene: 0. The CDR3 covers 13 residues.

A single count supports this clone. The genes are TRBV18 and TRBJ2-3; 12 bases match TRBD1. Germline values: CDR1 KGHSH, CDR2 LQKENI. Trimming at V came to 3 bases and at J to 4 bases, leaving 2 bases not matched to a gene. The CDR3 has 15 amino acids. The CDR3 DNA reads as TGTGCCAGCTCACCGGGACAGGGGGCCGCAGATACGCAGTATTTT. Its translation: CASSPGQGAADTQYF. Complete variable domain (other parts from reference TRBV18 and TRBJ2-3): NAGVMQNPRHLVRRRGQEARLRCSPMKGHSHVYWYRQLPEEGLKFMVYLQKENIIDESGMPKERFSAEFPKEGPSILRIQQVVRGDSAAYFCASSPGQGAADTQYFGPGTRLTVL.

The J gene is TRBJ2-5, the V gene TRBV6-1; D gene ambiguous. Trimming removed 5 bases at V and 5 bases at J, with 18 bases between. There are 15 residues in the CDR3. The germline CDR1 and CDR2 sequences are MNHNS and SASEGT. The CDR3 loop is CASSLRPGTGETQYF. The CDR3 nucleotides read TGTGCCAGCAGTCTGAGACCGGGCACCGGGGAGACCCAGTACTTC.

This chain uses TRBV12-5 with TRBJ2-5, with D tentatively TRBD1 or TRBD2 (5 bases each). The germline gives CDR1 LGHNT, CDR2 FRNRAP. The CDR3 covers 13 residues. V lost 3 bases to trimming and J lost 7 bases, with 12 bases between them. CDR3 amino acids: CASGLGTAGTQYF. Here the CDR3 DNA reads TGTGCTAGTGGTTTAGGGACCGCTGGGACCCAGTACTTC.

This chain joins TRBV14 and TRBJ2-1, with D maybe TRBD2 (6 bases). The length of the CDR3 is 17 residues. Germline CDR1 SGHDN, CDR2 FVKESK. Trimming took off 0 bases at V and 4 bases at J, with 16 bases between the two ends. The CDR3 region is CASSQDGVGGPYNEQFF. The CDR3 DNA reads as TGTGCCAGCAGCCAAGATGGCGTGGGAGGACCTTACAATGAGCAGTTCTTC.

The chain links TRBV5-5 to TRBJ1-1; D may be TRBD1 (5 bases). CDR3 length equals 15 residues. From germline, CDR1 is SGHKS and CDR2 YYEKEE (reference sequence). V lost 1 base to trimming and J lost 3 bases, with 13 bases between them. CDR3 loop: CASSLSVGTHTEAFF. The DNA for the CDR3 is TGTGCCAGCAGCTTGAGTGTAGGGACCCACACTGAAGCTTTCTTT.

The chain links TRBV7-9 to TRBJ2-2; no firm D call. CDR1 and CDR2 from the germline V gene are SEHNR and FQNEAQ (reference sequence). This CDR3 region has 14 residues. V lost 6 bases and J 3 bases, leaving 11 bases between the germline ends. CDR3 region: CASRVSRDTGELFF. The CDR3 DNA is TGTGCCAGCAGAGTATCCCGGGACACCGGGGAGCTGTTTTTT.

The V gene is TRBV28, the J gene TRBJ2-1, with 12 bases aligning to TRBD2. V shed 8 bases and J 0 bases; nucleotides not matched to a gene: 14. The CDR3 has 19 residues. Germline-derived CDR1 and CDR2 are MDHEN and SYDVKM. The CDR3 DNA sequence: TGTGCCAGCGTCAGAGGGGGGGGACTAGCGGGTCGCTCCTACAATGAGCAGTTCTTC. This encodes CASVRGGGLAGRSYNEQFF.

This clone was counted a few times. This CDR3 is also generated by other DNA sequences in the sample. V is TRBV7-9 and J is TRBJ2-1, with 12 bases fitting TRBD2. V dropped 4 bases and J dropped 6; count of bases not matched to a gene: 10. Germline values: CDR1 SEHNR, CDR2 FQNEAQ (reference sequence). CDR3 size: 17 residues. CDR3 protein: CASSSRLAGGRGNEQFF. The DNA of the CDR3 is TGTGCCAGCAGCTCACGGCTAGCGGGAGGGCGAGGCAATGAGCAGTTCTTC.

The rearrangement joins TRBV7-9 to TRBJ2-6; no reliable D call. The CDR3 is made up of 15 amino acids. Per germline, CDR1 SEHNR and CDR2 FQNEAQ (reference sequence). Deletions cut 4 bases from V and 0 bases from J, with 7 bases between. CDR3 nucleotide sequence: TGTGCCAGCAGCTCGGATTCCTCTGGGGCCAACGTCCTGACTTTC. It codes for CASSSDSSGANVLTF.

The rearrangement links TRBV19 to TRBJ2-5, with 8 nucleotides matching TRBD2. The CDR3 sequence is 13 residues long. The germline V gene encodes CDR1 LNHDA and CDR2 SQIVND (reference sequence). V gave up 10 bases and J gave up 4 bases; unmatched junction bases: 8. The chain's CDR3 is CATGAGVGETQYF. In DNA form, the CDR3 reads TGTGCCACCGGAGCGGGGGTTGGAGAGACCCAGTACTTC.

V gene TRBV10-3 combines with J gene TRBJ2-1, with D unresolved. Trimming removed 0 bases at V and 7 bases at J, with 10 bases between. CDR1 ENHRY and CDR2 SYGVKD come from the germline V gene. The CDR3 consists of 14 residues. CDR3 sequence reads: CAISESLSANEQFF. Here the CDR3 DNA reads TGTGCCATCAGTGAGTCGTTGTCGGCAAATGAGCAGTTCTTC.

Of note for this clone: The same CDR3 also results from other DNA sequences found in this sample. V gene TRBV19 combines with J gene TRBJ2-1; D unclear. Trimming pared 3 bases from V and 0 bases from J, leaving 9 bases between. The germline CDR1 and CDR2 sequences are LNHDA and SQIVND (reference sequence). There are 15 residues in the CDR3. The CDR3 loop reads CASSIQVSSYNEQFF. DNA for the CDR3: TGTGCCAGTAGTATTCAGGTTTCCTCCTACAATGAGCAGTTCTTC. Complete variable domain (other parts from reference TRBV19 and TRBJ2-1): DGGITQSPKYLFRKEGQNVTLSCEQNLNHDAMYWYRQDPGQGLRLIYYSQIVNDFQKGDIAEGYSVSREKKESFPLTVTSAQKNPTAFYLCASSIQVSSYNEQFFGPGTRLTVL.

This chain joins TRBV15 and TRBJ2-2; 8 nucleotides agree with TRBD1. Germline V gene data show CDR1 as LNHNV and CDR2 as YYDKDF (reference sequence). V trimming: 3 bases; J trimming: 2 bases; junction bases outside the gene matches: 5. CDR3 length equals 16 residues. The DNA for the CDR3 is TGTGCCACCAGCAGTGGACAGGGAGAAAACACCGGGGAGCTGTTTTTT. Translation: CATSSGQGENTGELFF.

The rearrangement links TRBV21-1 to TRBJ1-5. TRBV21-1 is classified as a pseudogene. This CDR3 has 16 amino acids. CDR3 bases: TGTGCCAGCAGCAATCCCTATGGGGAGCGGGATCAGCCCCAGCATTTT. Amino acids: CASSNPYGERDQPQHF.

This sequence joins TRBV6-1 and TRBJ2-2, with D possibly matching TRBD2 (6 bases). The CDR3 covers 16 residues. Trimming took 3 bases from V and 4 from J, leaving 15 bases between them. From germline, CDR1 is MNHNS and CDR2 SASEGT. The CDR3 is CASSDTGGVGTGELFF. CDR3 bases: TGTGCCAGCAGTGATACTGGAGGGGTCGGCACCGGGGAGCTGTTTTTT.